Listed below are T cell receptor beta chains from one sample, sequenced in a study of regulatory T cells in long-lasting Graves disease. Each CDR3 protein gets one entry after TCRdb re-called the multiplex PCR reads with MiXCR. The sample has 400,000 to 650,000 distinct CDR3 sequences, roughly a sixth seen once; the top ten hold 25%. The same sample was also studied in work on T cells in Graves' hyperthyroidism and ophthalmopathy.

Sequenced material: peripheral blood mononuclear cells (PBMCs), taken at new diagnosis, from a patient treated with antithyroid drugs. The receptors stem from a woman aged 35-65 years with Graves disease. CDR3s include the opening cysteine and the closing phenylalanine or tryptophan. The order of the fields is J gene, V gene, D gene, clone size, CDR3 DNA, CDR3 protein. The D gene is left open where the match is weak. Size is omitted from some rows. Given values are once, few, many or a class for expanded clones.

J: TRBJ2-3
V: TRBV28
D: -
size: -
DNA: TGTGCCAGCAGCTTCACGCTAGATACGCAGTATTTT
CDR3: CASSFTLDTQYF

J: TRBJ1-5
V: TRBV12-3/TRBV12-4
D: -
size: many
DNA: TGTGCCAGCAGTCCCGGGGGGGTCGAGCAGCCCCAGCATTTT
CDR3: CASSPGGVEQPQHF

J: TRBJ2-7
V: TRBV5-1
D: -
size: -
DNA: TGCGCCAGCAGCTTGGACAGCACGTCCTACGAGCAGTACTTC
CDR3: CASSLDSTSYEQYF

J: TRBJ1-1
V: TRBV3-1
D: -
size: -
DNA: TGTGCCAGCAGTGGTAACGGGCGGTTGAAAGCTTTCTTT
CDR3: CASSGNGRLKAFF

J: TRBJ1-1
V: TRBV7-9
D: -
size: many
DNA: TGTGCCAGCACCCGATTGGGGGACACTGAAGCTTTCTTT
CDR3: CASTRLGDTEAFF

J: TRBJ2-7
V: TRBV5-4
D: TRBD2
size: few
DNA: TGTGCCAGCAGCTTGAAGGCTAGCGGGGCCTCCTACGAGCAGTACTTC
CDR3: CASSLKASGASYEQYF

J: TRBJ1-1
V: TRBV19
D: -
size: few
DNA: TGTGCCAGTAGTCCCTTTTCCGGGGTCACTGAAGCTTTCTTT
CDR3: CASSPFSGVTEAFF

J: TRBJ1-1
V: TRBV29-1
D: TRBD1
size: few
DNA: TGCAGCGTGGTCGGGACAGTCGCTGAAGCTTTCTTT
CDR3: CSVVGTVAEAFF

J: TRBJ2-5
V: TRBV20-1
D: -
size: many
DNA: TGCAGTGCTAATGGGGGGTCGTACCAAGAGACCCAGTACTTC
CDR3: CSANGGSYQETQYF

J: TRBJ2-1
V: TRBV12-3/TRBV12-4
D: -
size: -
DNA: TGTGCCAGCAGCACCGGACGCTACGAGCAGTTCTTC
CDR3: CASSTGRYEQFF

J: TRBJ2-2
V: TRBV4-1
D: -
size: few
DNA: TGCGCCAGCAGCCAAGTCGGGGGGCGGCACACCGGGGAGCTGTTTTTT
CDR3: CASSQVGGRHTGELFF

J: TRBJ2-6
V: TRBV14
D: -
size: few
DNA: TGTGCCAGCAGCCATCTTAGGGGGGGAACTGGGGCCAACGTCCTGACTTTC
CDR3: CASSHLRGGTGANVLTF

J: TRBJ1-2
V: TRBV6-1
D: -
size: many
DNA: TGTGCCAGCAGTGAAGTCGTTTATGGCTACACCTTC
CDR3: CASSEVVYGYTF

J: TRBJ2-3
V: TRBV2
D: -
size: many
DNA: TGTGCCAGCAATTCCTACTACCGGGATACGCAGTATTTT
CDR3: CASNSYYRDTQYF

J: TRBJ1-6
V: TRBV18
D: TRBD1
size: many
DNA: TGTGCCAGCTCACCAAGTGGGACAGCTCAGGGTGGACCCCTCCACTTT
CDR3: CASSPSGTAQGGPLHF

J: TRBJ2-1
V: TRBV12-3/TRBV12-4
D: -
size: many
DNA: TGTGCCAGCAGCCCGGGGGGGGACAGGGCTTACAATGAGCAGTTCTTC
CDR3: CASSPGGDRAYNEQFF

J: TRBJ2-1
V: TRBV20-1
D: -
size: many
DNA: TGCAGTGCTCTTGAACAGGGCCGCTCCTACAATGAGCAGTTCTTC
CDR3: CSALEQGRSYNEQFF

J: TRBJ2-7
V: TRBV20-1
D: -
size: -
DNA: TGCAGTGCTTTAACAGGGCGATCGACCTACGAGCAGTACTTC
CDR3: CSALTGRSTYEQYF

J: TRBJ2-7
V: TRBV11-2
D: TRBD1
size: many
DNA: TGTGCCAGCAGCTTAGAGAGGGGGCCATCCTACGAGCAGTACTTC
CDR3: CASSLERGPSYEQYF

J: TRBJ1-2
V: TRBV6-1
D: -
size: -
DNA: TGTGCCAGCAGCCCCCCCTCCGGGCGGGGCTATGGCTACACCTTC
CDR3: CASSPPSGRGYGYTF

J: TRBJ2-1
V: TRBV28
D: TRBD1
size: many
DNA: TGTGCCAGCAGTTTTGACAGGGTCAACAATGAGCAGTTCTTC
CDR3: CASSFDRVNNEQFF

J: TRBJ1-1
V: TRBV30
D: -
size: many
DNA: TGTGCCTGGACAGGGTTGACTGAAGCTTTCTTT
CDR3: CAWTGLTEAFF

J: TRBJ1-1
V: TRBV6-2/TRBV6-3
D: -
size: few
DNA: TGTGCCAGCAGTGAAAGGGCAGGGGCGCGTCCTGAAGCTTTCTTT
CDR3: CASSERAGARPEAFF

J: TRBJ1-1
V: TRBV3-1
D: -
size: once
DNA: TGTGCCAGCAGCCACCGAGTTCCGAACACTGAAGCTTTCTTT
CDR3: CASSHRVPNTEAFF

J: TRBJ2-7
V: TRBV5-1
D: TRBD1
size: -
DNA: TGCGCCAGCAGCTTGGAACAGGGGTACGAGCAGTACTTC
CDR3: CASSLEQGYEQYF

J: TRBJ1-1
V: TRBV12-3/TRBV12-4
D: -
size: -
DNA: TGTGCCAGCAGATCCCATGACAGGGAAGCTTTCTTT
CDR3: CASRSHDREAFF

J: TRBJ2-5
V: TRBV6-5
D: TRBD2
size: many
DNA: TGTGCCAGCAGTTACAGAGGCGGGGGGGCCTCAGAGACCCAGTACTTC
CDR3: CASSYRGGGASETQYF

J: TRBJ2-6
V: TRBV7-9
D: -
size: few
DNA: TGTGCCAGCAGCTTGGTAGCCTCTGGGGCCAACGTCCTGACTTTC
CDR3: CASSLVASGANVLTF

J: TRBJ2-1
V: TRBV20-1
D: -
size: -
DNA: TGCAGTGCTAAAACAACCGACCGCGATGAGAGCTACAATGAGCAGTTCTTC
CDR3: CSAKTTDRDESYNEQFF

J: TRBJ1-2
V: TRBV6-1
D: -
size: -
DNA: TGTGCCAGCGGGGGGGAAAGGGGCTACACCTTC
CDR3: CASGGERGYTF

J: TRBJ1-5
V: TRBV5-1
D: -
size: -
DNA: TGCGCCAGCAGCTTGGATCCGACGGGGAATCAGCCCCAGCATTTT
CDR3: CASSLDPTGNQPQHF

J: TRBJ2-7
V: TRBV5-1
D: -
size: -
DNA: TGCGCCAGCAGCCCGATGTCATTGGGGGCTGAAGAGCAGTACTTC
CDR3: CASSPMSLGAEEQYF

J: TRBJ1-6
V: TRBV10-3
D: -
size: many
DNA: TGTGCCATCAGTGGAGGGGGGAGGAATTCACCCCTCCACTTT
CDR3: CAISGGGRNSPLHF

J: TRBJ2-7
V: TRBV12-3/TRBV12-4
D: TRBD1
size: many
DNA: TGTGCCAGCAGTGGAGGACAGGGGAACGAGCAGTACTTC
CDR3: CASSGGQGNEQYF

J: TRBJ2-1
V: TRBV11-2
D: -
size: many
DNA: TGTGCCAGCAGTTCCGGGCCCCGGCAGTTCTTC
CDR3: CASSSGPRQFF

J: TRBJ2-7
V: TRBV7-9
D: -
size: many
DNA: TGTGCCAGCAGCTTGCAGCACTACGAGCAGTACTTC
CDR3: CASSLQHYEQYF